This T cell receptor beta chain was identified in a study of T cells in Graves' hyperthyroidism and ophthalmopathy. Amplification targeted TCR beta CDR3 regions from RNA transcripts. The HTBI primer set served for first-round RT-PCR of the TCR CDR3. TCRdb itself ran the multiplex PCR reads through MiXCR, one entry per CDR3 protein. The sample shows hundreds of thousands of distinct CDR3 sequences, about 15% of them seen only once. Germline lookup yields CDR1 LNHDA and CDR2 SQIVND (reference sequence). With 5 bases removed from V and 0 bases from J, the gap between germline ends came to 13 bases. The CDR3 runs to 15 residues. This clonotype appeared many times.

Sequenced sample: blood. V usage is TRBV19 and J usage is TRBJ1-1, with D possibly TRBD1 on 5 matching bases. The clonotype was recovered from a woman younger than 30 with Graves' hyperthyroidism. The chain's CDR3 is CASSRTRGMNTEAFF. The CDR3 bases are TGTGCCAGTAGTCGAACCCGGGGGATGAACACTGAAGCTTTCTTT.